The entry that follows covers one T cell receptor beta chain sequence. Its cognate antigen is unknown. This sample is drawn from a study of shared clonotypes between healthy human individuals. Study-level results: Among the subsets, naive ones generally showed larger estimated richness than memory ones. The sole specimen, blood, was sampled, and tissue repertoires likely differ. The low donor count limited represented genetic and exposure-history diversity.

Germline V gene lookup returns CDR1 SGHRS and CDR2 YFSETQ. V was clipped by 3 bases and J by 2 bases, with 14 bases between them. The CDR3 loop spans 15 amino acids. Caucasian adults living in Nashville, Tennessee, provided all samples. Clones were read by immunoSEQ multiplex PCR, and TCRdb kept only the in-frame ones, dropping some. The data show under 750,000 clones, with 72% seen just once and around 1.8% held by the top ten. The sequence came from a woman aged 25 to 39 in good health. Sequenced input: memory CD4+ T cells sorted from blood. The subset here: CD45RA-negative fraction. This chain links TRBV5-1 with TRBJ1-2; possibly TRBD1 for D (5 bases). This chain's CDR3 is CASSSIGTANYGYTF. DNA of the CDR3: TGCGCCAGCAGCTCCATAGGGACGGCCAACTATGGCTACACCTTC.